The entry below describes one TCR beta chain. Its antigen is unidentified. TCRdb processed the 5' RACE reads anew with MiXCR; each CDR3 protein has one entry. The repertoire includes about 210,000 distinct CDR3 sequences, around 25% of them detected once, and 10% to 12% sits in the top ten. These data belong to a study of T-cell memory formation after mild COVID-19. Whole-study results and caveats: CD4+ bias marked clones expanding day 15 to 37, unlike balanced contracting clones. Pre-infection memory harbored some responding clones, suggesting cross-reactive memory joined. Shrinking CD4+ clones were chiefly CM and EM; CD8+ ones were chiefly EMRA. Day 37-peaking second-wave clones had unconfirmed SARS-CoV-2 specificity.

The J segment lost 5 bases and the V segment lost 5 bases, leaving 11 bases of the junction unmatched. The CDR3 spans 17 residues. The germline gives CDR1 KGHDR, CDR2 SFDVKD. This sequence was found in an adult woman who had mild COVID-19 (a few samples of this study predate the infection). Cell type and time point are not known. Sequenced material: PBMCs or a T cell subset sorted from them (not recorded which). The chain couples TRBV24-1 to TRBJ2-1; 10 bases line up with TRBD1. CDR3 DNA sequence: TGTGCCACCAGTGGTAGGACAGGGGGTAGAAAGGACAATGAGCAGTTCTTC. It is translated as CATSGRTGGRKDNEQFF.